These 25 T cell receptor beta chains came from one sample sequenced in a study of blood T cells in healthy people across ages. Next came a second PCR, run for about 6 to 12 cycles, which used a sample-barcoded 5' primer along with a J-beta primer mix. TCRdb used MiXCR to reprocess the 5' RACE reads, holding one entry per CDR3 protein. In the table there are 1.5 million to 2 million distinct CDR3 sequences, roughly 30% of which are singletons. The sample was blood. The receptors stem from a woman aged 25 to 39 in good health.

The rearrangement joins TRBV7-2 to TRBJ1-5; weak D call: TRBD1 (6 bases). The ends were cut back, 4 bases at V and 3 bases at J, with 13 bases in the middle. The germline V gene has CDR1 SGHTA and CDR2 FQGNSA. This CDR3 contains 15 residues. CDR3 nucleotide sequence: TGTGCCAGCAGCTGGAACAGGGTTATCAATCAGCCCCAGCATTTT. Encoded protein: CASSWNRVINQPQHF.

This clonotype was seen at least ten times. The chain uses TRBV6-2 or TRBV6-3 and TRBJ2-7, with D possibly being TRBD2 (5 bases). The CDR3 covers 12 residues. Germline values: CDR1 MNHEY, CDR2 SVGEGT. The V and J ends lost 8 bases and 2 bases respectively, with 10 bases between them. The CDR3 here is CASSGVAYEQYF. CDR3 sequence (DNA): TGTGCCAGCTCCGGGGTAGCCTACGAGCAGTACTTC.

This chain connects TRBV5-1 to TRBJ2-1; 10 positions match TRBD2. The CDR3 is 16 amino acids. With 0 bases clipped from V and 7 bases from J, the junction kept 7 bases outside the gene matches. Germline V gene data show CDR1 as SGHRS and CDR2 as YFSETQ. The CDR3 bases are TGCGCCAGCAGCTTGGCCGAGGGACTAGCGAAAAATGAGCAGTTCTTC. This encodes CASSLAEGLAKNEQFF.

The rearrangement joins TRBV29-1 to TRBJ2-1; 8 bases agree with TRBD2. From germline, CDR1 is SQVTM and CDR2 ANQGSEA. V lost 6 bases, J lost 0 bases, and 4 bases stayed unmatched. The CDR3 consists of 14 residues. The DNA of the CDR3 is TGCAGCGTGGCCGGGACTAGCTCCTACAATGAGCAGTTCTTC. Translation: CSVAGTSSYNEQFF.

In its sample, this clonotype was seen many times. The chain links TRBV12-3 or TRBV12-4 to TRBJ2-1; no clear D gene. V was cut by 5 bases and J by 2 bases, with 10 bases left in between. This CDR3 has 14 amino acids. Here the CDR3 reads CASSPVGTYNEQFF. DNA of the CDR3: TGTGCCAGCAGTCCGGTGGGAACCTACAATGAGCAGTTCTTC.

This clonotype has a handful of counts. CDR3 DNA: TGTGCCAGCAGCCAACGGACGCCCAACGTCAATGGCTACACCTTC. Protein: CASSQRTPNVNGYTF. The chain combines TRBV3-1 with TRBJ1-2; D is undetermined. Per germline, CDR1 LGHDT and CDR2 YNNKEL (reference sequence). This CDR3 is built from 15 residues. V was clipped by 2 bases and J by 6 bases, with 16 bases between them.

This clonotype was counted a few times. The chain couples TRBV28 to TRBJ1-6; weak D call: TRBD1 (5 bases). CDR3 size: 15 residues. V lost 5 bases to trimming and J lost 8 bases, with 16 bases between them. Germline-derived CDR1 and CDR2 are MDHEN and SYDVKM. The CDR3 DNA reads as TGTGCCAGCAGTACCACCGGGACCGGCGATTCACCCCTCCACTTT. Translating it yields CASSTTGTGDSPLHF.

In this sample, this clonotype turned up a few times. The chain carries TRBV20-1 and TRBJ2-3; D unclear. Germline lookup yields CDR1 DFQATT and CDR2 SNEGSKA (reference sequence). Trimming left V 4 bases short and J 1 base short, with 9 bases between. There are 13 residues in the CDR3. CDR3 sequence: CSATADRTDTQYF. Written as DNA, the CDR3 is TGCAGTGCTACCGCGGACCGCACAGATACGCAGTATTTT.

This clonotype was detected only a few times. The chain carries TRBV6-5 and TRBJ2-1; the D gene is possibly TRBD2 (5 bases). V was cut by 6 bases and J by 0 bases, with 12 bases left in between. This CDR3 is built from 15 residues. The V gene's germline CDR1 is MNHEY and CDR2 SVGAGI. The CDR3 region has the DNA TGTGCCAGCAGGGGCTTTGAGGGCTCCTACAATGAGCAGTTCTTC. Translated: CASRGFEGSYNEQFF.

The J gene is TRBJ1-2, the V gene TRBV7-2, with TRBD1 as a possible D gene (6 bases). This CDR3 region has 15 residues. V lost 5 bases, J lost 8 bases, and 21 bases lay in between. CDR1 and CDR2 (germline): SGHTA, FQGNSA. CDR3 in DNA: TGTGCCAGCAGCCCGCGGACGGGGGCGTCGAAAGGCTACACCTTC. Its protein product is CASSPRTGASKGYTF.

Written as DNA, the CDR3 is TGTGCCAGCAGCCCAGCTCCAGGGGTAAGGACTGAAGCTTTCTTT. The encoded protein is CASSPAPGVRTEAFF. The genes are TRBV3-1 and TRBJ1-1; possibly TRBD1 for D (6 bases). V was trimmed by 4 bases and J by 5 bases, leaving 17 bases between them. The CDR3 covers 15 residues. Per the germline V gene, CDR1 is LGHDT and CDR2 is YNNKEL (reference sequence).

Details on this clonotype: This may come from a read error, since a much larger clone is one base off. The V call is TRBV6-5, the J call TRBJ1-2; maybe TRBD1 (5 bases). The ends were cut back, 8 bases at V and 7 bases at J, with 17 bases in the middle. This CDR3 has 13 amino acids. Germline V gene data show CDR1 as MNHEY and CDR2 as SVGAGI. The CDR3 is CASSWGQGPGYTF. CDR3 nucleotide sequence: TGTGCCAGCTCTTGGGGTCAGGGTCCTGGCTACACCTTC.

In regard to this clonotype: A read error may be the cause here, since a much bigger clone is one base away. The chain carries TRBV12-3 or TRBV12-4 and TRBJ2-1; perhaps TRBD1 as D (6 bases). V lost 5 bases, J lost 10 bases, and 24 bases lay in between. CDR3 length equals 16 residues. CDR3 loop: CASSKDSGTITYEQFF. The CDR3 region has the DNA TGTGCCAGCAGTAAAGACTCCGGGACAATTACTTACGAGCAGTTCTTC.

The genes are TRBV5-1 and TRBJ1-2; 10 bases are shared with TRBD1. The CDR3 length is 16 residues. Per germline, CDR1 SGHRS and CDR2 YFSETQ. With V trimmed by 0 bases and J by 9 bases, 11 bases remained unmatched. This chain's CDR3 is CASSLAEGQGTRSYTF. CDR3 nucleotides: TGCGCCAGCAGCTTGGCCGAGGGACAGGGGACGAGAAGCTACACCTTC.

The rearrangement links TRBV20-1 to TRBJ2-1; 8 positions agree with TRBD2. The assigned J gene may be wrong: the sequence end matches TRBJ2-7 better. The CDR3 loop spans 16 amino acids. Per germline, CDR1 DFQATT and CDR2 SNEGSKA (reference sequence). The CDR3 DNA sequence: TGCAGTGCTAGGTTAATGTTACTAGCGGACTACAATGAGCAGTACTTC. Translating it yields CSARLMLLADYNEQYF.

This clonotype was detected ten times or more. This sequence joins TRBV6-5 and TRBJ2-1; 13 nucleotides match TRBD2. Germline values: CDR1 MNHEY, CDR2 SVGAGI. With 7 bases clipped from V and 9 bases from J, the junction kept 3 bases outside the gene matches. The CDR3 is 13 residues long. CDR3 sequence: CASTGTSGAEQFF. CDR3 DNA: TGTGCCAGCACCGGGACTAGCGGGGCTGAGCAGTTCTTC.

There are a few counts of this clonotype. The chain recombines TRBV27 with TRBJ2-3; D call uncertain. CDR1 is MNHEY, CDR2 SMNVEV, per germline (reference sequence). V was clipped by 8 bases and J by 11 bases, with 14 bases between them. CDR3 size: 11 residues. The CDR3, as DNA: TGTGCCAGCGCGTCCCCCAGAGGGCAGTATTTT. Amino acids: CASASPRGQYF.

In the case of this clonotype: This may be a read error: a much more frequent sequence differs by one nucleotide. The V gene is TRBV20-1, the J gene TRBJ2-1, with TRBD2 matching 13 bases. The ends lost 5 bases at V and 9 bases at J; junction bases unmatched: 13. CDR1 is DFQATT and CDR2 is SNEGSKA in the germline V gene (reference sequence). There are 16 residues in the CDR3. CDR3 region: CSALNPLAGGSTEQFF. The CDR3 DNA is TGCAGTGCTCTCAACCCACTAGCGGGAGGGTCCACTGAGCAGTTCTTC.

This clonotype was counted once. The junction and the germline gene differ at one end; a read error may be behind it. The V and J genes are TRBV12-3 or TRBV12-4 and TRBJ2-3; D unclear. There are 12 residues in the CDR3. The CDR3 reads CASSVPEDAQYF. The CDR3 bases are TGTGCCAGCAGTGTGCCCGAAGATGCGCAGTATTTT.

The chain carries TRBV20-1 and TRBJ2-1; D may be TRBD1 (6 bases). The CDR3 extends over 15 amino acids. V lost 6 bases and J lost 6, with 21 bases in between. From germline, CDR1 is DFQATT and CDR2 SNEGSKA (reference sequence). The CDR3 here is CSAKPRQVISNEQFF. The CDR3 nucleotides read TGCAGTGCCAAGCCCCGACAGGTGATCTCCAATGAGCAGTTCTTC.

The chain combines TRBV12-3 or TRBV12-4 with TRBJ2-1; D ambiguous. CDR3 length equals 15 residues. Trimming took 3 bases from V and 0 from J, leaving 9 bases between them. The CDR3 nucleotides read TGTGCCAGCAGTTTCGCTGCTCGCTCCTACAATGAGCAGTTCTTC. The encoded protein is CASSFAARSYNEQFF.

This clonotype appeared a few times. V gene TRBV28 combines with J gene TRBJ1-5; 7 positions match TRBD1. The length of the CDR3 is 14 residues. CDR1 and CDR2 from the germline V gene are MDHEN and SYDVKM. Unmatched junction bases numbered 9, after V lost 4 bases and J lost 9 bases. The CDR3 protein is CASSSRQGLAPQHF. The DNA for the CDR3 is TGTGCCAGCAGTTCAAGACAGGGCCTGGCGCCCCAGCATTTT.

This clonotype was seen many times. V usage is TRBV20-1 and J usage is TRBJ1-1; the D gene is possibly TRBD1 (6 bases). Germline lookup yields CDR1 DFQATT and CDR2 SNEGSKA (reference sequence). The V end was cut by 7 bases, the J end by 3 bases, with 12 bases between. There are 12 residues in the CDR3. The CDR3 DNA follows: TGCAGTGGAAGTAGGGGGGACACTGAAGCTTTCTTT. As protein: CSGSRGDTEAFF.

This clonotype was observed many times. This may stem from a read error, because a much larger clone lies one nucleotide away. The CDR3: CASSGQSSYNEQFF. The CDR3 DNA reads as TGCGCCAGCAGCGGGCAGAGCTCCTACAATGAGCAGTTCTTC. The chain joins TRBV5-1 to TRBJ2-1; D is ambiguous. Germline V gene data show CDR1 as SGHRS and CDR2 as YFSETQ. V was cut by 4 bases and J by 0 bases, with 8 bases left in between. This CDR3 region has 14 residues.

This clonotype was recorded a few times. The CDR3 sequence is CATTSGVNTGELFF. Written as DNA, the CDR3 is TGTGCCACTACTAGCGGGGTGAACACCGGGGAGCTGTTTTTT. The rearrangement joins TRBV24-1 to TRBJ2-2; 10 bases fit TRBD2. The germline V gene has CDR1 KGHDR and CDR2 SFDVKD. The ends lost 10 bases at V and 1 base at J; junction bases unmatched: 2. This CDR3 has 14 amino acids.